This T cell receptor (beta chain) stems from a study of T cells expressing NK-cell markers. This CDR3 is built from 14 residues. Germline CDR1 reads LNHDA; CDR2 reads SQIVND (reference sequence). TCRdb reprocessed the 5' RACE reads and keeps a single row for each CDR3 protein, giving no DNA. The sample data list 400,000 to 550,000 distinct CDR3 sequences. The clonotype originates from a woman aged 18 to 75 in good health. Sequenced material: blood T cells: a sorted CD56 or NKG2C T cell subset, CD4+ or CD8+ T cells, or bulk PBMC T cells (not recorded which). The chain is built from TRBV19 and TRBJ2-1; TCRdb indicates TRBD1, and absent DNA this call remains unverified. CDR3: CASRDGRIYNEQFF.